This TCR beta chain was profiled in a study of shared clonotypes between healthy human individuals. Study-wide findings and caveats: A reduction in generation probabilities was seen for non-shared clonotypes relative to those shared by all four donors. Sampling used blood alone; tissue repertoires probably differ. Clonotype sharing among donors likely depends on sequencing depth.

The healthy adult donors were HIV-negative and reported no recent acute infections or vaccinations. This table comes from immunoSEQ multiplex PCR, and its TCRdb copy is limited to in-frame clones, with some not included. The repertoire includes roughly 1.5 million clones, roughly 98% of them detected once, and less than 0.55% sits in the top ten. Trimming took 4 bases from V and 9 from J; bases not matched to a gene: 10. The germline gives CDR1 SGHRS, CDR2 YFSETQ. The CDR3 extends over 15 amino acids. Details on this clone: Antigen specificity is unknown.

This TCR derives from a man aged 25 to 45 in good health. Sequenced sample: naive CD4+ T cells sorted from blood. The subset denotes: CD45RA+ positively selected. The chain has TRBV5-1 and TRBJ2-5, with 12 bases identical to TRBD2. CDR3 DNA: TGCGCCAGCAGCCCCACGGCTAGCGGGGGGGTGGCCCAGTACTTC. Translation: CASSPTASGGVAQYF.